Presented here are 29 T cell receptor beta chains from one specimen sequenced in a study of T cells in Graves' hyperthyroidism and ophthalmopathy (dated by TCRdb to the late 2010s). The library was prepared using multiplex PCR. Sequenced using an Illumina HiSeq 2000. The TCR beta CDR3 regions were amplified from RNA transcripts. A first-round RT-PCR of the TCR CDR3 used the HTBI primer set with the Qiagen OneStep RT-PCR kit. The public reads were reprocessed in TCRdb via fastp at Q25 and MiXCR, keeping in-frame beta chains. Entries that share a CDR3 protein sequence are merged under the most common genes and DNA. The sample table holds 500,000 to 750,000 distinct CDR3 sequences, of which about 15% were seen once. The ten largest make up about 7% of the sample. Sequenced: blood. The receptor source for this set is a woman younger than 45 with Graves' hyperthyroidism.

The sample holds many counts of this clonotype. The chain couples TRBV7-2 to TRBJ2-1, with a weak D call TRBD2 (6 bases). This CDR3 is 15 amino acids long. Germline loops: CDR1 SGHTA, CDR2 FQGNSA. Trimming removed 3 bases at V and 4 bases at J, with 13 bases between. The CDR3 DNA reads as TGTGCCAGCAGCTTGGAGGGTATGGCTTACAATGAGCAGTTCTTC. Residues: CASSLEGMAYNEQFF.

This clonotype was seen ten or more times. The chain combines TRBV28 with TRBJ2-7, with D possibly matching TRBD2 (5 bases). CDR1 is MDHEN, CDR2 SYDVKM, per germline. V lost 1 base and J 2 bases, leaving 12 bases between the germline ends. The CDR3 spans 15 residues. The CDR3 spells CASSLFQRLTYEQYF. CDR3 DNA: TGTGCCAGCAGTTTATTCCAGCGGCTAACCTACGAGCAGTACTTC.

The table lists this clonotype with many counts. The rearrangement joins TRBV7-8 to TRBJ2-7; D possibly corresponds to TRBD1 (5 bases). The CDR3 is made up of 15 amino acids. Germline V lookup: CDR1 SGHVS, CDR2 FQNEAQ. V lost 5 bases and J lost 0, with 14 bases in between. This CDR3 reads CASSKGALNSYEQYF. The CDR3 bases are TGTGCCAGCAGCAAAGGGGCACTGAACTCCTACGAGCAGTACTTC.

The chain combines TRBV5-5 with TRBJ1-1; D gene uncertain. With 5 bases removed from V and 4 bases from J, the gap between germline ends came to 18 bases. This CDR3 spans 15 amino acids. The germline gives CDR1 SGHKS, CDR2 YYEKEE (reference sequence). The chain's CDR3 is CASSEGARYSTEAFF. The CDR3, as DNA: TGTGCCAGCAGTGAAGGCGCTAGGTATAGCACTGAAGCTTTCTTT.

In its sample, this clonotype was seen many times. The chain has TRBV12-3 or TRBV12-4 and TRBJ1-5; 8 bases fit TRBD1. The V and J ends lost 6 bases and 2 bases, in that order; junction bases with no gene match: 3. There are 14 residues in the CDR3. The CDR3 loop reads CASSVTGGNQPQHF. Written as DNA, the CDR3 is TGTGCCAGCAGCGTGACAGGGGGCAATCAGCCCCAGCATTTT.

This clonotype occurred many times. The gene calls are TRBV6-1 and TRBJ2-7; 10 bases fit TRBD1. In germline, CDR1 is MNHNS, CDR2 SASEGT. V shed 5 bases, J shed 2 bases, and the junction held 6 bases outside the gene matches. The CDR3 contains 15 residues. The CDR3 loop is CASSLRDRGPYEQYF. DNA for the CDR3: TGTGCCAGCAGTCTCCGGGACAGGGGTCCCTACGAGCAGTACTTC.

This clonotype was recorded a few times. The chain employs TRBV7-3 and TRBJ2-1; unclear D gene. CDR1 and CDR2 from the germline V gene are SGHTA and FQGTGA. The CDR3 sequence is 13 residues long. The V and J ends lost 0 bases and 9 bases respectively, with 9 bases between them. The CDR3: CASSLTSAVEQFF. The CDR3, as DNA: TGTGCCAGCAGCTTAACCTCGGCGGTTGAGCAGTTCTTC.

This clonotype showed up many times. V and J are TRBV7-3 and TRBJ2-5, with D perhaps matching TRBD2 (5 bases). Between the trimmed V and J ends, which lost 0 bases and 5 bases, there was a span of 7 bases. CDR1 and CDR2 from the germline V gene are SGHTA and FQGTGA. The CDR3 is 13 amino acids. This CDR3 reads CASSLTGSETQYF. In nucleotides, the CDR3 is TGTGCCAGCAGCTTAACAGGGAGCGAGACCCAGTACTTC. Full variable domain (rest looked up from reference TRBV7-3 and TRBJ2-5): GAGVSQTPSNKVTEKGKYVELRCDPISGHTALYWYRQSLGQGPEFLIYFQGTGAADDSGLPNDRFFAVRPEGSVSTLKIQRTERGDSAVYLCASSLTGSETQYFGPGTRLLVL.

This clonotype was counted between two and nine times. The chain couples TRBV27 to TRBJ2-2; no clear D. CDR1 is MNHEY and CDR2 is SMNVEV in the germline V gene (reference sequence). With 5 bases removed from V and 2 bases from J, the gap between germline ends came to 9 bases. The CDR3 is 14 residues long. CDR3 coding DNA: TGTGCCAGCAGTAATATAGAAAACACCGGGGAGCTGTTTTTT. It is translated as CASSNIENTGELFF.

This clonotype was seen only a few times. V is TRBV5-8 and J is TRBJ1-1, with 8 bases identical to TRBD1. This CDR3 comprises 15 residues. Unmatched junction bases numbered 5, after V lost 0 bases and J lost 4 bases. Germline V lookup: CDR1 SGHTS, CDR2 YDEGEE. Here the CDR3 reads CASSLASQGATEAFF. For the CDR3, the DNA is TGTGCCAGCAGCTTGGCTAGTCAGGGGGCCACTGAAGCTTTCTTT.

In its sample, this clonotype was seen a few times. The chain combines TRBV7-2 with TRBJ1-1; the D gene is possibly TRBD1 (5 bases). With 5 bases removed from V and 6 bases from J, the gap between germline ends came to 13 bases. Germline loops: CDR1 SGHTA, CDR2 FQGNSA. The CDR3 is 13 amino acids. In DNA form, the CDR3 reads TGTGCCAGCAGCGAAGTTCGGGGGGCTGAAGCTTTCTTT. This sequence encodes CASSEVRGAEAFF.

This clonotype has ten or more counts. The chain employs TRBV6-1 and TRBJ1-2, with D tentatively TRBD1 (5 bases). In germline, CDR1 is MNHNS, CDR2 SASEGT. Trimming shortened V by 6 bases and J by 6 bases, and 14 bases separated the two germline ends. The CDR3 extends over 13 amino acids. This chain's CDR3 is CASRETAAHGYTF. CDR3 coding DNA: TGTGCCAGCAGGGAGACAGCCGCTCATGGCTACACCTTC.

This clonotype was seen ten or more times. The genes are TRBV7-2 and TRBJ2-3; 9 bases fit TRBD2. V lost 4 bases, J lost 6 bases, and 8 bases stayed unmatched. The CDR3 is 15 residues long. The germline CDR1 and CDR2 sequences are SGHTA and FQGNSA. The CDR3 region has the DNA TGTGCCAGCAGCTCCCGGGCTAGCGGGGTGGATACGCAGTATTTT. This gives the protein CASSSRASGVDTQYF. Full variable domain (remainder filled in from reference TRBV7-2 and TRBJ2-3): GAGVSQSPSNKVTEKGKDVELRCDPISGHTALYWYRQSLGQGLEFLIYFQGNSAPDKSGLPSDRFSAERTGGSVSTLTIQRTQQEDSAVYLCASSSRASGVDTQYFGPGTRLTVL.

This chain links TRBV7-8 with TRBJ2-5, with 9 bases identical to TRBD1. The germline CDR1 and CDR2 sequences are SGHVS and FQNEAQ. The CDR3 consists of 18 residues. The J segment lost 0 bases and the V segment lost 3 bases, leaving 11 bases of the junction unmatched. CDR3 sequence reads: CASSFNRDRALDQETQYF. The DNA for the CDR3 is TGTGCCAGCAGCTTTAACCGGGACAGGGCCTTGGACCAAGAGACCCAGTACTTC. The full variable domain, rest sourced from reference TRBV7-8 and TRBJ2-5, is GAGVSQSPRYKVAKRGQDVALRCDPISGHVSLFWYQQALGQGPEFLTYFQNEAQLDKSGLPSDRFFAERPEGSVSTLKIQRTQQEDSAVYLCASSFNRDRALDQETQYFGPGTRLLVL.

This clonotype occurred a few times. The chain links TRBV6-2 or TRBV6-3 to TRBJ2-1, with 8 bases matching TRBD1. The CDR3 is made up of 15 amino acids. Germline loops: CDR1 MNHEY, CDR2 SVGEGT. Trimming cost V 6 bases and J 1 base; bases outside gene matches: 5. The CDR3 nucleotides are TGTGCCAGCAGCAGAGGGACAGGATCCTACAATGAGCAGTTCTTC. Residues: CASSRGTGSYNEQFF.

This clonotype was counted between two and nine times. V usage is TRBV24-1 and J usage is TRBJ2-1; D unresolved. CDR3 length equals 14 residues. Germline assignment: CDR1 KGHDR and CDR2 SFDVKD. V lost 5 bases and J 5 bases, leaving 12 bases between the germline ends. The CDR3 spells CATSVGGTNNEQFF. The CDR3 coding sequence is TGTGCCACCAGTGTCGGCGGTACGAACAATGAGCAGTTCTTC.

This clonotype was detected ten times or more. V and J are TRBV7-2 and TRBJ2-1; 7 bases map to TRBD2. Germline V lookup: CDR1 SGHTA, CDR2 FQGNSA. The length of the CDR3 is 15 residues. The trim removed 2 bases at V and 6 bases at J, leaving 7 bases unmatched. The CDR3 sequence is CASSLNGPSGNEQFF. CDR3 coding DNA: TGTGCCAGCAGCTTAAATGGACCTAGCGGCAATGAGCAGTTCTTC. Looking up the rest from reference TRBV7-2 and TRBJ2-1 gives the full variable domain: GAGVSQSPSNKVTEKGKDVELRCDPISGHTALYWYRQSLGQGLEFLIYFQGNSAPDKSGLPSDRFSAERTGGSVSTLTIQRTQQEDSAVYLCASSLNGPSGNEQFFGPGTRLTVL.

This clonotype came up many times. V is TRBV7-9 and J is TRBJ2-3, with 10 nucleotides matching TRBD2. The CDR3 consists of 20 residues. CDR1 and CDR2 (germline): SEHNR, FQNEAQ (reference sequence). V was clipped by 8 bases and J by 1 base; unmatched bases: 21. This CDR3 is CASYYYQTPGLAKRTDTQYF. In nucleotides, the CDR3 is TGTGCCAGCTACTACTACCAAACACCGGGACTAGCGAAACGCACAGATACGCAGTATTTT.

Comments on this clonotype: A junction end diverges from the germline sequence, so it may reflect a read error. The chain is built from TRBV3-1 and TRBJ2-5; D is possibly TRBD2 (6 bases). Per germline, CDR1 LGHDT and CDR2 YNNKEL (reference sequence). CDR3 length equals 16 residues. The DNA for the CDR3 is TGTGCCAGCAGCCAAGAAAGGTTTTCTAGCGCCCGGCTTTTGGACTTC. Residues: CASSQERFSSARLLDF.

This clonotype appeared many times. The chain links TRBV18 to TRBJ2-5; 7 nucleotides match TRBD1. The CDR3 is made up of 14 amino acids. Trimming took 0 bases from V and 3 from J; bases not matched to a gene: 1. Germline V gives CDR1 KGHSH, CDR2 LQKENI. CDR3 DNA sequence: TGTGCCAGCTCACCACCGGACAGGAAAGAGACCCAGTACTTC. It codes for CASSPPDRKETQYF.

This clonotype was counted at least ten times. V gene TRBV6-2 or TRBV6-3 combines with J gene TRBJ1-1; 8 bases align to TRBD1. The CDR3 contains 14 residues. Germline V gene sequence: CDR1 MNHEY, CDR2 SVGEGT. V lost 5 bases, J lost 8 bases, and 10 bases stayed unmatched. The CDR3 region has the DNA TGTGCCAGCAGTCCCAGGGGGCCTGCTGACGAAGCTTTCTTT. Translated, it gives CASSPRGPADEAFF.

This clonotype was seen at least ten times. This rearrangement joins TRBV12-3 or TRBV12-4 to TRBJ1-5; 12 positions match TRBD1. V dropped 3 bases and J dropped 1; count of bases not matched to a gene: 7. The CDR3 totals 18 residues. Here the CDR3 reads CASSFGDRGQRSNQPQHF. CDR3 in DNA: TGTGCCAGCAGTTTCGGGGACAGGGGGCAACGGAGCAATCAGCCCCAGCATTTT.

This chain joins TRBV19 and TRBJ1-2, with a tentative D call TRBD1 (5 bases). This CDR3 spans 14 amino acids. The germline gives CDR1 LNHDA, CDR2 SQIVND (reference sequence). V lost 5 bases and J lost 4, with 14 bases in between. The CDR3 nucleotides read TGTGCCAGTAGTGAGACAGCCTCGGCCTATGGCTACACCTTC. Amino acids: CASSETASAYGYTF.

This clonotype was recorded a few times. This chain links TRBV19 with TRBJ1-1; 10 nucleotides align to TRBD1. The CDR3 covers 16 residues. The trim removed 0 bases at V and 4 bases at J, leaving 5 bases unmatched. Germline V gene sequence: CDR1 LNHDA, CDR2 SQIVND (reference sequence). CDR3 DNA sequence: TGTGCCAGTAGTATAGATCCGACAGGGGGCCTCACTGAAGCTTTCTTT. This encodes CASSIDPTGGLTEAFF.

This clonotype was picked up many times. The V call is TRBV28, the J call TRBJ1-1; 8 positions match TRBD1. The V segment lost 5 bases and the J segment 3 bases; nucleotides outside the gene matches: 5. The CDR3 spans 14 residues. The germline CDR1 and CDR2 sequences are MDHEN and SYDVKM. CDR3 sequence: CASSHRGGYTEAFF. CDR3 bases: TGTGCCAGCAGTCACAGGGGGGGATACACTGAAGCTTTCTTT.

This clonotype was recorded at least ten times. This sequence joins TRBV3-1 and TRBJ1-2, with D perhaps matching TRBD1 (5 bases). This CDR3 is 15 amino acids long. Trimming removed 3 bases from V and 0 bases from J, with 11 bases in between. The germline gives CDR1 LGHDT, CDR2 YNNKEL (reference sequence). The CDR3 spells CASSQKGATNYGYTF. DNA of the CDR3: TGTGCCAGCAGCCAGAAAGGGGCTACTAACTATGGCTACACCTTC.

This clonotype was seen many times. The chain has TRBV20-1 and TRBJ2-4; 11 bases are shared with TRBD2. Germline CDR1 and CDR2: DFQATT and SNEGSKA (reference sequence). The ends lost 7 bases at V and 2 bases at J; junction bases unmatched: 7. This CDR3 contains 15 residues. As DNA, the CDR3 is TGCAGTGTAGGGACTAGCGGACTCCCCAAAAACATTCAGTACTTC. Its protein is CSVGTSGLPKNIQYF.

This clonotype showed up just a few times. The V gene is TRBV9, the J gene TRBJ2-1, with D maybe TRBD1 (5 bases). The CDR3 runs 15 residues. Germline lookup yields CDR1 SGDLS and CDR2 YYNGEE. Trimming pared 0 bases from V and 6 bases from J, leaving 13 bases between. Here the CDR3 reads CASSVGSGSGNEQFF. CDR3 in DNA: TGTGCCAGCAGCGTAGGGTCAGGGTCGGGCAATGAGCAGTTCTTC.

Ten or more counts support this clonotype. The gene calls are TRBV3-1 and TRBJ2-2; no clear D. With 0 bases removed from V and 2 bases from J, the gap between germline ends came to 10 bases. This CDR3 is 16 amino acids long. Germline V gene lookup returns CDR1 LGHDT and CDR2 YNNKEL (reference sequence). For the CDR3, the DNA is TGTGCCAGCAGCCAAGATCCAGCGTTTAACACCGGGGAGCTGTTTTTT. Amino acids: CASSQDPAFNTGELFF. Supplemented by reference TRBV3-1 and TRBJ2-2, the full variable domain reads DTAVSQTPKYLVTQMGNDKSIKCEQNLGHDTMYWYKQDSKKFLKIMFSYNNKELIINETVPNRFSPKSPDKAHLNLHINSLELGDSAVYFCASSQDPAFNTGELFFGEGSRLTVL.